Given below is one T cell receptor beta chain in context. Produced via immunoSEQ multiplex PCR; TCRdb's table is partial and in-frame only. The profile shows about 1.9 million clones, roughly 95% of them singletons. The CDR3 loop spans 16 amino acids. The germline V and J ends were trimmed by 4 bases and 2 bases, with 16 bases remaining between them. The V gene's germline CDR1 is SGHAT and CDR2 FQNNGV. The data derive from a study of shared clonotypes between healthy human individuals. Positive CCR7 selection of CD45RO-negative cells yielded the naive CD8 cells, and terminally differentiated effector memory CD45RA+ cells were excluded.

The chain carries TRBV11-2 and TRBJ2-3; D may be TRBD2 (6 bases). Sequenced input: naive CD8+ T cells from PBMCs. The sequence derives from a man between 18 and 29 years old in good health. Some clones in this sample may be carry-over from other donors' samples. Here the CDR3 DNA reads TGTGCCAGCAGCTCCACGGGACTCGGTATCACAGATACGCAGTATTTT. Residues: CASSSTGLGITDTQYF.